Each of the 18 T cell receptor beta chains below was sequenced from the same sample in a study of blood T cells in healthy people across ages. It was with a sample-barcoded 5' primer and a J-beta primer mix that a second PCR of roughly 6 to 12 cycles was run. Using its own MiXCR run on the 5' RACE reads, TCRdb lists one record per CDR3 protein. Among 800,000 to 900,000 distinct CDR3 sequences listed, 62% were seen once. The sequencing sample was made of blood. The receptor set was obtained from a man in his thirties or forties in good health.

This chain joins TRBV5-4 and TRBJ2-2, with TRBD2 matching 13 bases. CDR3 length: 16 amino acids. In germline, CDR1 is SGHNT, CDR2 YYREEE (reference sequence). V gave up 2 bases and J gave up 7 bases; unmatched junction bases: 5. CDR3 sequence (DNA): TGTGCCAGCAGCTTAACTAGCGGGGGGGCGGTCGGGGAGCTGTTTTTT. Its translation: CASSLTSGGAVGELFF.

This sequence joins TRBV20-1 and TRBJ2-5; D remains unclear. V lost 4 bases and J 0 bases, leaving 9 bases between the germline ends. This CDR3 has 13 residues. The germline V gene encodes CDR1 DFQATT and CDR2 SNEGSKA (reference sequence). The CDR3 region is CSAMGMYQETQYF. The CDR3 DNA is TGCAGTGCTATGGGGATGTACCAAGAGACCCAGTACTTC.

J is TRBJ2-7 and V is TRBV7-9, with 7 nucleotides matching TRBD2. Germline V gene lookup returns CDR1 SEHNR and CDR2 FQNEAQ (reference sequence). The V gene end was trimmed by 7 bases and the J gene end by 1 base; junction bases not matched to a gene: 7. CDR3 length: 14 amino acids. The CDR3 nucleotides are TGTGCCAGCATCTCCGGGAGGAGATCCTACGAGCAGTACTTC. Encoded protein: CASISGRRSYEQYF.

The chain recombines TRBV5-1 with TRBJ2-7, with D perhaps matching TRBD2 (7 bases). V lost 0 bases to trimming and J lost 1 base, with 14 bases between them. CDR3 length equals 16 residues. Germline lookup yields CDR1 SGHRS and CDR2 YFSETQ. The CDR3 loop reads CASSLAARGASYEQYF. The CDR3 bases are TGCGCCAGCAGCTTGGCCGCTCGGGGGGCATCCTACGAGCAGTACTTC.

The chain combines TRBV3-1 with TRBJ1-1; D might be TRBD1 (5 bases). V lost 1 base, J lost 9 bases, and 15 bases lay in between. The CDR3 extends over 14 amino acids. Germline V lookup: CDR1 LGHDT, CDR2 YNNKEL (reference sequence). CDR3 nucleotides: TGTGCCAGCAGCCAAGGGAGGAGGGGACTGAAAGCTTTCTTT. Encoded protein: CASSQGRRGLKAFF.

A single count supports this clonotype. The chain recombines TRBV29-1 with TRBJ1-4; no clear D gene. Germline V CDR1 and CDR2: SQVTM, ANQGSEA. The CDR3 sequence is 11 residues long. The V and J ends lost 5 bases and 14 bases respectively, with 15 bases between them. The CDR3, as DNA: TGCAGCGTTTCTGACGGGTTTTTTCTGTTTTTT. It yields the protein CSVSDGFFLFF.

J is TRBJ1-5 and V is TRBV7-2; possible D gene TRBD1, 6 bases. Germline CDR1 and CDR2: SGHTA and FQGNSA. Trimming took off 3 bases at V and 5 bases at J, with 14 bases between the two ends. The CDR3 has 15 residues. The CDR3 coding sequence is TGTGCCAGCAGCTTTTACGGGAGGGGGGATCAGCCCCAGCATTTT. The encoded protein is CASSFYGRGDQPQHF.

V is TRBV6-6 and J is TRBJ1-1; D is possibly TRBD1 (6 bases). Germline CDR1 MNHNY, CDR2 SVGAGI (reference sequence). The CDR3 spans 16 residues. Trimming pared 2 bases from V and 2 bases from J, leaving 15 bases between. The CDR3 spells CASSYRPGQLNTEAFF. The CDR3 bases are TGTGCCAGCAGTTACCGCCCGGGACAACTTAACACTGAAGCTTTCTTT.

This clonotype was found once. V and J are TRBV7-2 and TRBJ1-2; D gene uncertain. The CDR3 is made up of 15 amino acids. From germline, CDR1 is SGHTA and CDR2 FQGNSA. Trimming left V 1 base short and J 8 bases short, with 17 bases between. DNA for the CDR3: TGTGCCAGCAGCTTAGGTGTAGGCTGGGGAGACGGCTACACCTTC. It translates to CASSLGVGWGDGYTF.

This CDR3 reads CASSFGQGMFF. The CDR3 DNA is TGTGCCAGCAGCTTCGGACAGGGTATGTTCTTC. The chain is built from TRBV7-3 and TRBJ2-1; 8 positions agree with TRBD1. Trimming removed 3 bases from V and 15 bases from J; junction bases left unmatched: 4. The CDR3 has 11 amino acids. Germline CDR1 SGHTA, CDR2 FQGTGA. The whole variable domain, filled in from reference TRBV7-3 and TRBJ2-1, reads GAGVSQTPSNKVTEKGKYVELRCDPISGHTALYWYRQSLGQGPEFLIYFQGTGAADDSGLPNDRFFAVRPEGSVSTLKIQRTERGDSAVYLCASSFGQGMFFGPGTRLTVL.

This clonotype was counted only a few times. One junction end disagrees with the germline gene, perhaps due to a read error. This rearrangement joins TRBV24-1 to TRBJ2-7, with 9 bases aligning to TRBD2. CDR1 and CDR2 (germline): KGHDR, SFDVKD. This CDR3 has 14 amino acids. CDR3 DNA sequence: TGTGTCACCCGTCGGACTAGCGACTCCTACGAGCAGTACTTC. Protein sequence: CVTRRTSDSYEQYF.

CDR3 sequence reads: CASSGGLGGYTF. Here the CDR3 DNA reads TGTGCCAGCAGTGGGGGGCTCGGTGGCTACACCTTC. The V call is TRBV2, the J call TRBJ1-2, with TRBD1 as a possible D gene (6 bases). The CDR3 sequence is 12 residues long. Germline-derived CDR1 and CDR2 are SNHLY and FYNNEI. Trimming took off 4 bases at V and 7 bases at J, with 10 bases between the two ends.

This clonotype turned up a few times. This chain joins TRBV15 and TRBJ2-7, with D unclear. Germline V CDR1 and CDR2: LNHNV, YYDKDF (reference sequence). This CDR3 has 13 residues. V shed 1 base and J shed 5 bases, with 9 bases lying between them. The CDR3, as DNA: TGTGCCACCAGCAGAGTCAGACTCGACGAGCAGTACTTC. This encodes CATSRVRLDEQYF. The full variable domain, in which reference TRBV15 and TRBJ2-7 provide the parts outside the CDR3, is DAMVIQNPRYQVTQFGKPVTLSCSQTLNHNVMYWYQQKSSQAPKLLFHYYDKDFNNEADTPDNFQSRRPNTSFCFLDIRSPGLGDTAMYLCATSRVRLDEQYFGPGTRLTVT.

The V gene is TRBV24-1, the J gene TRBJ2-7; D perhaps matches TRBD1 (6 bases). CDR1 and CDR2 (germline): KGHDR, SFDVKD. CDR3 length: 13 amino acids. V lost 4 bases and J lost 7, with 13 bases in between. CDR3 nucleotide sequence: TGTGCCACCAGTGACCCAGGGGTGAATGAGCAGTACTTC. Translating it yields CATSDPGVNEQYF.

This clonotype was counted a single time. The chain combines TRBV7-9 with TRBJ2-1; no reliable D call. The CDR3 length is 17 residues. V shed 2 bases and J shed 1 base, with 15 bases lying between them. The germline V gene has CDR1 SEHNR and CDR2 FQNEAQ (reference sequence). CDR3 nucleotide sequence: TGTGCCAGCAGCTTACGCCCAAGGGTTTTTTCCTACAATGAGCAGTTCTTC. It yields the protein CASSLRPRVFSYNEQFF.

The chain combines TRBV7-2 with TRBJ2-7; 7 bases agree with TRBD2. J gave up 1 base and V 5 bases, and 11 bases lay outside the gene matches. CDR1 is SGHTA and CDR2 is FQGNSA in the germline V gene. The CDR3 sequence is 16 residues long. The CDR3 loop is CASSQSWREPSYEQYF. The CDR3 region has the DNA TGTGCCAGCAGCCAAAGTTGGCGGGAGCCGTCCTACGAGCAGTACTTC.

The gene calls are TRBV10-3 and TRBJ2-5, with 15 bases matching TRBD2. The J call could be wrong; TRBJ2-7 is a better fit for the DNA end. This CDR3 has 15 residues. Per germline, CDR1 ENHRY and CDR2 SYGVKD. The CDR3 is CAISGGTSGGYEQYF. As DNA, the CDR3 is TGTGCCATCAGTGGAGGGACTAGCGGGGGGTACGAGCAGTACTTC.

The chain has TRBV30 and TRBJ2-7; D tentatively fits TRBD1 or TRBD2 (6 bases each). CDR1 and CDR2 (germline): GTSNPN, SVGIG (reference sequence). The CDR3 covers 13 residues. V dropped 3 bases and J dropped 3 bases, with 12 bases sitting between them. The CDR3 DNA sequence: TGTGCCTGGAGCGCGGGACACCTCTACGAGCAGTACTTC. The encoded protein is CAWSAGHLYEQYF.